This T cell receptor (beta chain) emerged from a study of OX40 agonist ivuxolimab in advanced cancers. Some background on the complete study: Ivuxolimab was an agonistic, fully human IgG2 monoclonal antibody directed against OX40 (CD134), a costimulatory receptor. In the dose-escalation cohort, approximately 82% of patients were male, and the mean age was about 55 years, with a range of 23 to 79. Three dose-escalation patients achieved partial responses, one with hepatocellular carcinoma and two with cutaneous melanoma. The monotherapy dose-escalation portion (N of about 49 patients) of the phase I ivuxolimab trial is reported in the paper. Patients were allowed to have had prior anti-PD-1, anti-PD-L1 or anti-CTLA-4 therapy, and approximately 41% of the dose-escalation patients had previously received checkpoint inhibitors. Intravenous ivuxolimab was administered to patients every 2 weeks at six dose levels: 0.01, 0.1, 0.3, 1.5, 3 and 10 mg/kg. Peripheral TCRbeta sequencing aimed to test whether ivuxolimab altered TCR sequence diversity and caused clonal T-cell expansion. Of the roughly 52 dose-escalation patients, hepatocellular carcinoma was present in roughly 19, melanoma in roughly 15, renal cell carcinoma in 9 and head and neck cancer in 9.

The trial excluded patients who had a history of autoimmune disease or who were on systemic immunosuppression. Peripheral blood for TCR sequencing was collected from all dose cohorts at baseline, on cycle 4 day 1, and on cycle 7 day 1. Samples came from an open-label, multicenter, first-in-human phase I dose-escalation trial of ivuxolimab. Adults with locally advanced or metastatic melanoma, renal cell carcinoma, hepatocellular carcinoma or head and neck squamous cell carcinoma were enrolled in the trial. Before TCR sequencing, CD4+ T cells and CD8+ T cells were sorted from peripheral blood as separate populations. General study outcomes and caveats: At doses of 0.1 to 3.0 mg/kg, clonal expansion of both CD4+ and CD8+ T cells in blood was seen between baseline and week 6. In partial responders in the 0.1-3.0 mg/kg groups, normalized peripheral clonal expansion was found to be among the lowest, especially among CD8+ T cells. Which antigens the clonally expanded peripheral T cells were specific for was not determined. After ivuxolimab, expanded clones were on average more numerous among CD8+ T cells than among CD4+ T cells. Low levels of normalized T-cell clonal expansion were also shown by some nonresponding patients.

About this clone: Its specific antigen is unknown. Base quality data are lacking; no much larger clone is found one base away.

For sequencing of the TCRbeta CDR3 region, genomic DNA was extracted from the sorted cells. The immunoSEQ Assay was used for sequencing of TCRbeta CDR3 regions. Sourced from immuneACCESS, this table was stored by TCRdb with only in-frame sequences that have V and J called. A share of the clones is absent; for the studies checked, an unresolved V gene accounts for under half, and the remainder has no known explanation. The sample profile shows 39,000 or so clones; around 89% of them were found once. Roughly 0.53% of the sample is held by the ten biggest clonotypes. At the junction V is shortened by 1 base and J by 6 bases; bases outside the gene matches: 7. There are 14 amino acids in the CDR3, from cysteine to phenylalanine inclusive. The kept DNA is CDR3 alone, 42 bases in frame from the first base. The germline V gene encodes CDR1 SGHNT and CDR2 YYREEE (reference sequence).

This clonotype was sampled from an adult with an advanced solid tumor such as melanoma, head and neck, liver or kidney cancer. The sequencing here drew on CD4+ or CD8+ T cells sorted from blood, taken in a trial of the OX40 agonist ivuxolimab. Recombination connected TRBV5-4 to TRBJ2-7; TRBD2 lines up with 7 middle nucleotides. The CDR3 region: CASSLSTGRGEQYF. The nucleotide sequence is given as TGTGCCAGCAGCTTGAGTACGGGGAGGGGCGAGCAGTACTTC.